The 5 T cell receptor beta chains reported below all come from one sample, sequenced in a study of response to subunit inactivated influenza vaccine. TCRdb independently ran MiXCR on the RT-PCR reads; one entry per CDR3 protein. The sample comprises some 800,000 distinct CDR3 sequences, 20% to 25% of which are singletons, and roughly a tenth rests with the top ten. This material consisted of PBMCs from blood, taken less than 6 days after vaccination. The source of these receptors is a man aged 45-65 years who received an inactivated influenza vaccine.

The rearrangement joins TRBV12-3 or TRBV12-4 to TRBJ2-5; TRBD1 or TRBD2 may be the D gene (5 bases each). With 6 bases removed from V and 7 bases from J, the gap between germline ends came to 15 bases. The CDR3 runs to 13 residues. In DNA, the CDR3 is TGTGCCAGCAGCGGAGGACAACCCGGGACCCAGTACTTC. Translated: CASSGGQPGTQYF.

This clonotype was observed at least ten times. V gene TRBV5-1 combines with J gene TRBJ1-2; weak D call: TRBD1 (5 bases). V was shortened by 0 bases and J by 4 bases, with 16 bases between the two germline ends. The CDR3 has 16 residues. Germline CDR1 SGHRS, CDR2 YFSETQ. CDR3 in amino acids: CASSLAGGATAYGYTF. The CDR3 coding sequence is TGCGCCAGCAGCTTGGCCGGTGGGGCGACGGCCTATGGCTACACCTTC.

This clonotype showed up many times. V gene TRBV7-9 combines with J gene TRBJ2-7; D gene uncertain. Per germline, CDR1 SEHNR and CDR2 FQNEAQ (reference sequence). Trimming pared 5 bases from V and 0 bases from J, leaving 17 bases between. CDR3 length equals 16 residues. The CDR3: CASSPEPLSSSYEQYF. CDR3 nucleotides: TGTGCCAGCAGCCCCGAACCGTTGTCTTCCTCCTACGAGCAGTACTTC.

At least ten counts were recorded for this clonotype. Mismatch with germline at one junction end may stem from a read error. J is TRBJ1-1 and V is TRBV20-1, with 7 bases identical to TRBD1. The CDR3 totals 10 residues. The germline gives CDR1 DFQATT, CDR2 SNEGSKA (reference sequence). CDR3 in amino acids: CSARENSGGF. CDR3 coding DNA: TGCAGTGCTAGAGAAAACTCAGGGGGATTT.

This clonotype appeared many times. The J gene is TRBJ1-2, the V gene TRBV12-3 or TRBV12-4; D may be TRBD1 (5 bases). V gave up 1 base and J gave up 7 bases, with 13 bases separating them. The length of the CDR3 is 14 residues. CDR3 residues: CASSLGPGPSGYTF. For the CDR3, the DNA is TGTGCCAGCAGTTTAGGGCCGGGGCCGAGTGGCTACACCTTC.